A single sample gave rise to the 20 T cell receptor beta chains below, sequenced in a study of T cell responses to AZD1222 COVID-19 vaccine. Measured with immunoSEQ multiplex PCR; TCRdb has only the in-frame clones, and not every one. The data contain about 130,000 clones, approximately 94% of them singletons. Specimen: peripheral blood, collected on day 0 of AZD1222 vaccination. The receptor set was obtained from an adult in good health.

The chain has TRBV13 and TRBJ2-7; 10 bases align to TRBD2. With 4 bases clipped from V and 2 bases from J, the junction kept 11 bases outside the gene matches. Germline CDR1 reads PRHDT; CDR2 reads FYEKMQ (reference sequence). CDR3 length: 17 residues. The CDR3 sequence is CASSYSRLAGHPYEQYF. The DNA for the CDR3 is TGTGCCAGCAGCTACTCACGACTAGCGGGCCACCCCTACGAGCAGTACTTC.

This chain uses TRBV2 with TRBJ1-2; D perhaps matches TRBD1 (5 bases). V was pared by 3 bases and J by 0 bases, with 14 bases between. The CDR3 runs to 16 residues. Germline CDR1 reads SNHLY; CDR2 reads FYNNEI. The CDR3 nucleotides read TGTGCCAGCAGTGATTGGTCGGGGGGGTCTAACTATGGCTACACCTTC. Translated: CASSDWSGGSNYGYTF.

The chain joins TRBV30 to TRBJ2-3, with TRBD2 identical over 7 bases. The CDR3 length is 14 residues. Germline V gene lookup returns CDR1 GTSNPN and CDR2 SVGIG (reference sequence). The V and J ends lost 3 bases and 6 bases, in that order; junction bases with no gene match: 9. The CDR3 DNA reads TGTGCCTGGAGCCCCGGCGGGAGCTGGGATACGCAGTATTTT. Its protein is CAWSPGGSWDTQYF.

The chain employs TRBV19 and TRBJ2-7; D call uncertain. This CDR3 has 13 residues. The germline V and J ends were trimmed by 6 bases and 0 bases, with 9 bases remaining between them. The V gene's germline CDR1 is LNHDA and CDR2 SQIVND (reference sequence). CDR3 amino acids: CASSPGTSYEQYF. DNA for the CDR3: TGTGCCAGTAGCCCCGGAACCTCCTACGAGCAGTACTTC.

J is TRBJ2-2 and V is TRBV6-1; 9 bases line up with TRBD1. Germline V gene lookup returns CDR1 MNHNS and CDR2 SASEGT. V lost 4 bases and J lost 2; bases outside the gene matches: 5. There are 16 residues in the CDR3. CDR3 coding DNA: TGTGCCAGCAGTGCCCGGACAGGGGTTAACACCGGGGAGCTGTTTTTT. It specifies CASSARTGVNTGELFF.

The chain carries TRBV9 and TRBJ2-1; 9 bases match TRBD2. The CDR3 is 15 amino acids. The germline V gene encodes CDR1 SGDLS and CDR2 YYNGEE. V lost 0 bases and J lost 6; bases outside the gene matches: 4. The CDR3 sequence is CASSVVLAGANEQFF. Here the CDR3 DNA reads TGTGCCAGCAGCGTAGTATTAGCGGGAGCCAATGAGCAGTTCTTC.

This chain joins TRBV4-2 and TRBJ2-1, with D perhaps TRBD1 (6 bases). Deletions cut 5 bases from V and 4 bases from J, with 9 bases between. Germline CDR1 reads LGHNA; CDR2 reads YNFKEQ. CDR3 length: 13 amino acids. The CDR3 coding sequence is TGTGCCAGCAGCGGGCAGGGGTACAATGAGCAGTTCTTC. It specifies CASSGQGYNEQFF.

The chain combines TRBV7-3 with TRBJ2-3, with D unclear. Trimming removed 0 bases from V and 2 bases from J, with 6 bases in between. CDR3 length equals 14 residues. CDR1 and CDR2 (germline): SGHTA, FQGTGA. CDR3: CASSLTGPTDTQYF. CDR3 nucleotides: TGTGCCAGCAGCTTAACGGGCCCCACAGATACGCAGTATTTT.

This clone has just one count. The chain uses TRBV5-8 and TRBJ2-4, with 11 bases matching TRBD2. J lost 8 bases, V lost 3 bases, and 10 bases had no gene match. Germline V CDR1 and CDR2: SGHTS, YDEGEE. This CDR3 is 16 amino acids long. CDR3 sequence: CASSYYPTSGSDIQYF. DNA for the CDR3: TGTGCCAGCAGCTACTATCCTACTAGCGGGAGTGACATTCAGTACTTC.

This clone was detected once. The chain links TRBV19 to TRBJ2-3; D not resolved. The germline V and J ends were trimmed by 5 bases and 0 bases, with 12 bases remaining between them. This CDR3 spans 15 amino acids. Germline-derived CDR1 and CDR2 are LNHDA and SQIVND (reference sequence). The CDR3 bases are TGTGCCAGTAGTCCATTGATCTCTAGCACAGATACGCAGTATTTT. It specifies CASSPLISSTDTQYF.

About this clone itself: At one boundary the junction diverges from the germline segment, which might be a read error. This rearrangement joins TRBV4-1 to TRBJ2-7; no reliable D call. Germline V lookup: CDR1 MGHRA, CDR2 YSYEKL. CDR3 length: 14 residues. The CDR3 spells CASSQGRSSYEQYF. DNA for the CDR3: TGCGCCAGCAGTCAAGGCAGGAGCTCCTACGAGCAGTACTTC.

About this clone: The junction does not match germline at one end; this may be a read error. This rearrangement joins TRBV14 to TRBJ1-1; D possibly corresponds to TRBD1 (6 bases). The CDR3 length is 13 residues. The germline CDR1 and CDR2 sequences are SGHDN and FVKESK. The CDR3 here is CASNQQGGTEAFF. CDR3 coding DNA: TGTGCCAGCAACCAACAGGGAGGCACTGAAGCTTTCTTT.

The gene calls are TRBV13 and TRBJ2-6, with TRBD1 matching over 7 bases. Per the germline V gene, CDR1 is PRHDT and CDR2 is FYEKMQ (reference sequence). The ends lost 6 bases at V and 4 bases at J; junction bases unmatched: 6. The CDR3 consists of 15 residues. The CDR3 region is CASRQTGTGANVLTF. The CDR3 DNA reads TGTGCCAGCAGACAGACAGGGACCGGGGCCAACGTCCTGACTTTC.

As DNA, the CDR3 is TGTGCCAGCAGTTACTCAGGGGGGCTGGGCACTGAAGCTTTCTTT. Protein sequence: CASSYSGGLGTEAFF. The J gene is TRBJ1-1, the V gene TRBV6-5, with a possible D match to TRBD1 (6 bases). The CDR3 has 15 residues. Trimming stripped 0 bases from V and 4 bases from J, with 12 bases between. Germline CDR1 reads MNHEY; CDR2 reads SVGAGI.

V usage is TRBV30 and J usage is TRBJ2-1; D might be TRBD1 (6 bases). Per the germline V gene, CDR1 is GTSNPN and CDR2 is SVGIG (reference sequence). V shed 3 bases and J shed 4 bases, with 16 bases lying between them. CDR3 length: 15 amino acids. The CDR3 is CAWRTPDRSYNEQFF. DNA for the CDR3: TGTGCCTGGAGAACACCTGACAGGTCATACAATGAGCAGTTCTTC.

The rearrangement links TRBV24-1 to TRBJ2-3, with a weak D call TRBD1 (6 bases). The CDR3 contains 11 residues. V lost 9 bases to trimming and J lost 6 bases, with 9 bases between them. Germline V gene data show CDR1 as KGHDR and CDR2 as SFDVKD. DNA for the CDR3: TGTGCCACCGCTCAGGGGGATACGCAGTATTTT. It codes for CATAQGDTQYF.

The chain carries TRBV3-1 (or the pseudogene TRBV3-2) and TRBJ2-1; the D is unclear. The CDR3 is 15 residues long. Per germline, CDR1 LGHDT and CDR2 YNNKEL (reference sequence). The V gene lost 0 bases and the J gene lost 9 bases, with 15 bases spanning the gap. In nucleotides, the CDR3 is TGTGCCAGCAGCCAAGATTCTCAGAATTGGGGTGAGCAGTTCTTC. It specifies CASSQDSQNWGEQFF.

CDR3 sequence: CASSYDGRTFQETQYF. The CDR3 DNA reads as TGTGCCAGCAGTTACGACGGGAGGACGTTCCAAGAGACCCAGTACTTC. The chain couples TRBV6-6 to TRBJ2-5; 7 bases line up with TRBD2. The germline CDR1 and CDR2 sequences are MNHNY and SVGAGI (reference sequence). J gave up 1 base and V 2 bases, and 7 bases lay outside the gene matches. The CDR3 consists of 16 residues.

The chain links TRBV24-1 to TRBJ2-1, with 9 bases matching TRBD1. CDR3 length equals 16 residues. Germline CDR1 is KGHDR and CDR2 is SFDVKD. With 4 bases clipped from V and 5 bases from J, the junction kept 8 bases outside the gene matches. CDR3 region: CATSDTTGTGNNEQFF. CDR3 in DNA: TGTGCCACCAGTGACACAACTGGGACAGGGAACAATGAGCAGTTCTTC.

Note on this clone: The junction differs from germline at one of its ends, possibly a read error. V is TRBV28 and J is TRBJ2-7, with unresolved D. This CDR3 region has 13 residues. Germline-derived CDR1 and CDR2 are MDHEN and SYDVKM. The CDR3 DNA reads TGTGCCAGCACCCCGGTTGGCGCGGAAGAGCTGTACTTC. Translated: CASTPVGAEELYF.